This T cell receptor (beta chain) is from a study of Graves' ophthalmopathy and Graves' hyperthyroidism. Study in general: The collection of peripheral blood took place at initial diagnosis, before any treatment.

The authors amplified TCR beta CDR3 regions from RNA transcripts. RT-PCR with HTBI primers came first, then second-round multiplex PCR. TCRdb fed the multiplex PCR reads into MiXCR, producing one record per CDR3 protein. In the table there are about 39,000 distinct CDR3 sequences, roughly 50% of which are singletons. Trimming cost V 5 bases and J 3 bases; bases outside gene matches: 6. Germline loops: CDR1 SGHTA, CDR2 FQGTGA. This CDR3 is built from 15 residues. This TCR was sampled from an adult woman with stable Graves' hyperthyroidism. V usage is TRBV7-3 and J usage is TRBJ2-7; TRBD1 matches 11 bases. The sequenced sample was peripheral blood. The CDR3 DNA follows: TGTGCCAGCAGCGAAAGGACAGGGGGCGGCTACGAGCAGTACTTC. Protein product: CASSERTGGGYEQYF.